This T cell receptor beta chain was obtained from a study of Ad26.COV2.S vaccination and SARS-CoV-2 variants. About the study: Donor joined the COV1001 Ad26.COV2.S trial arm. Each vaccinee took Ad26.COV2.S intramuscularly, once or twice 56 days apart.

Treatment specified: 19 received Ad26.COV2.S at low or high dose, single or two shots; roughly five received placebo; per-sample allocation not given. Sample collection was performed on day 63 after the first vaccine or placebo injection. Libraries were prepared by immunoSEQ multiplex PCR; TCRdb keeps only in-frame clonotypes and omits some of them. Of around 340,000 clones in the sample, around 89% are singletons; the top ten hold 6.4%. The sample was peripheral blood, taken in a trial of Ad26.COV2.S vaccine versus placebo. This clonotype was obtained from a person aged 18-65 years who received the Ad26.COV2.S COVID-19 vaccine or a placebo.

The CDR3, as DNA: TGTGCCAGCAGCCGGACAGGGGTCTCCTACAATGAGCAGTTCTTC. Protein: CASSRTGVSYNEQFF. The rearrangement links TRBV11-2 to TRBJ2-1, with 9 bases identical to TRBD1. With 5 bases clipped from V and 0 bases from J, the junction kept 2 bases outside the gene matches. This CDR3 is 15 amino acids long. Per the germline V gene, CDR1 is SGHAT and CDR2 is FQNNGV.